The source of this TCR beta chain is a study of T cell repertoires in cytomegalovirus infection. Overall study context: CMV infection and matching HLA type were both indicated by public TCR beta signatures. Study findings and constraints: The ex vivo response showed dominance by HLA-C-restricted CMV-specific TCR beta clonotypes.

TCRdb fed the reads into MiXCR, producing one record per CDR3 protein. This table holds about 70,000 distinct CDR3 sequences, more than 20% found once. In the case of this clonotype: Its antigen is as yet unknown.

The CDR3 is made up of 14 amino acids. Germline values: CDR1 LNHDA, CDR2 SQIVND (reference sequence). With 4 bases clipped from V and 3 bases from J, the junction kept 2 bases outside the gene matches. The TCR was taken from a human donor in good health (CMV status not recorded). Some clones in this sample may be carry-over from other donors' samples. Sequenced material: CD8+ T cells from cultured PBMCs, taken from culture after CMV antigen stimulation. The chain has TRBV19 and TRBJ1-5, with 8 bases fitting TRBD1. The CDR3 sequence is CASSTTGVNQPQHF. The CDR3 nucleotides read TGTGCCAGTAGTACGACAGGGGTCAATCAGCCCCAGCATTTT.